Listed below are T cell receptor beta chains from one sample, sequenced in a study of cytomegalovirus exposure and HLA in healthy donors. The repertoire was sequenced with immunoSEQ multiplex PCR; TCRdb's copy has only in-frame clones and lacks some. This table holds approximately 91,000 clones, roughly 86% found once. Sequencing used PBMCs. These receptors were collected from a man aged 25-45 years in good health and CMV-seropositive. The CDR3 runs from the conserved cysteine through the conserved F or W. The D gene is left open where the match is weak. Size tells how often a clone was seen (once, few, many) or the class of an expanded clone, and some rows leave it out.

clone size: -; J gene: TRBJ2-5; V gene: TRBV14; D gene: TRBD2; CDR3 DNA: TGTGCCAGCAGCCAAGATGGGACTATCGGGACCCAGTACTTC; CDR3 protein: CASSQDGTIGTQYF
clone size: -; J gene: TRBJ2-1; V gene: TRBV19; D gene: TRBD1; CDR3 DNA: TGTGCCAGTAGTCCCAGACAGGGTGGGGCCTACAATGAGCAGTTCTTC; CDR3 protein: CASSPRQGGAYNEQFF
clone size: -; J gene: TRBJ1-2; V gene: TRBV30; D gene: -; CDR3 DNA: TGTGCCTGGAGTGGAGTGAACTATGGCTACACCTTC; CDR3 protein: CAWSGVNYGYTF
clone size: -; J gene: TRBJ1-2; V gene: TRBV5-1; D gene: TRBD1; CDR3 DNA: TGCGCCAGCAGCTTAACAGGGGGCGCAGACTATGGCTACACCTTC; CDR3 protein: CASSLTGGADYGYTF
clone size: -; J gene: TRBJ2-5; V gene: TRBV29-1; D gene: -; CDR3 DNA: TGCAGCGTTCCCCAACAGGGTCCCCAAGAGACCCAGTACTTC; CDR3 protein: CSVPQQGPQETQYF
clone size: -; J gene: TRBJ2-7; V gene: TRBV6-5; D gene: TRBD2; CDR3 DNA: TGTGCCAGCAGTTACTCTAGACTAGCGGGAATTGAGCAGTACTTC; CDR3 protein: CASSYSRLAGIEQYF
clone size: -; J gene: TRBJ2-4; V gene: TRBV27; D gene: -; CDR3 DNA: TGTGCCAGCAGTACCCTGGGACAAGGGGGAGCTTGGTACTTC; CDR3 protein: CASSTLGQGGAWYF
clone size: -; J gene: TRBJ2-7; V gene: TRBV5-1; D gene: -; CDR3 DNA: TGCGCCAGCAGCTCCCAGGGCTCCCACGTCGGGCAGTACTTC; CDR3 protein: CASSSQGSHVGQYF
clone size: once; J gene: TRBJ2-1; V gene: TRBV6-4; D gene: TRBD2; CDR3 DNA: TGTGCCAGCAGTGACGCGGGGGGGGTCTCCTACAATGAGCAGTTCTTC; CDR3 protein: CASSDAGGVSYNEQFF
clone size: -; J gene: TRBJ2-3; V gene: TRBV29-1; D gene: -; CDR3 DNA: TGCAGCGTTGGAGACGGGTTGCGCACAGATACGCAGTATTTT; CDR3 protein: CSVGDGLRTDTQYF
clone size: -; J gene: TRBJ2-7; V gene: TRBV4-1; D gene: -; CDR3 DNA: TGCGCCAGCAGCCAAGTGGGGACTGGTCTTTACGAGCAGTACTTC; CDR3 protein: CASSQVGTGLYEQYF
clone size: -; J gene: TRBJ2-4; V gene: TRBV4-2; D gene: TRBD1; CDR3 DNA: TGTGCCAGCAGCTATGACAGGGGGTCGAGAAACATTCAGTACTTC; CDR3 protein: CASSYDRGSRNIQYF
clone size: -; J gene: TRBJ1-1; V gene: TRBV4-1; D gene: -; CDR3 DNA: TGCGCCAGCAGCCAAGAACCTGCCCAGTTGAACACTGAAGCTTTCTTT; CDR3 protein: CASSQEPAQLNTEAFF
clone size: -; J gene: TRBJ2-1; V gene: TRBV19; D gene: TRBD2; CDR3 DNA: TGTGCCAGTAGTGGCGCGACCTTCGGGGGGAATGAGCAGTTCTTC; CDR3 protein: CASSGATFGGNEQFF
clone size: -; J gene: TRBJ2-1; V gene: TRBV28; D gene: -; CDR3 DNA: TGTGCCAGCAGTTTAACGACTCGCCCCTACAATGAGCAGTTCTTC; CDR3 protein: CASSLTTRPYNEQFF
clone size: -; J gene: TRBJ2-1; V gene: TRBV11-3; D gene: -; CDR3 DNA: TGTGCCAGCAGCTTAGATTTTAGCACGTACAATGAGCAGTTCTTC; CDR3 protein: CASSLDFSTYNEQFF
clone size: -; J gene: TRBJ1-1; V gene: TRBV7-2; D gene: TRBD1; CDR3 DNA: TGTGCCAGCAGCTCTTACAGGGGGCCGGAGATGTTGGCTTTCTTT; CDR3 protein: CASSSYRGPEMLAFF
clone size: -; J gene: TRBJ2-7; V gene: TRBV7-8; D gene: -; CDR3 DNA: TGTGCCAGCAGCTCGACGAGGGTAGGGGAGCAGTACTTC; CDR3 protein: CASSSTRVGEQYF
clone size: -; J gene: TRBJ1-5; V gene: TRBV4-1; D gene: -; CDR3 DNA: TGCGCCAGCAGCCAAGTTGCGGGACGATATAGCAATCAGCCCCAGCATTTT; CDR3 protein: CASSQVAGRYSNQPQHF
clone size: -; J gene: TRBJ2-1; V gene: TRBV5-1; D gene: TRBD2; CDR3 DNA: TGCGCCAGCAGCCACGGGACTAGCGGGAGACTTCGGAGCTCCTACAATGAGCAGTTCTTC; CDR3 protein: CASSHGTSGRLRSSYNEQFF
clone size: -; J gene: TRBJ2-5; V gene: TRBV18; D gene: -; CDR3 DNA: TGTGCCAGCTCACTGGGCAAGAAAGAGACCCAGTACTTC; CDR3 protein: CASSLGKKETQYF
clone size: -; J gene: TRBJ2-7; V gene: TRBV11-3; D gene: TRBD2; CDR3 DNA: TGTGCCAGCAGCCCAACCTCCGGGACTAGCGGCGAGCAGTACTTC; CDR3 protein: CASSPTSGTSGEQYF
clone size: -; J gene: TRBJ2-7; V gene: TRBV30; D gene: TRBD1; CDR3 DNA: TGTGCCTGGGACAGGGTGGAATCCTACGAGCAGTACTTC; CDR3 protein: CAWDRVESYEQYF
clone size: -; J gene: TRBJ2-1; V gene: TRBV9; D gene: -; CDR3 DNA: TGTGCCAGCAGCACCTTGGAGACTAGTTTCCATGAGCAGTTCTTC; CDR3 protein: CASSTLETSFHEQFF
clone size: -; J gene: TRBJ1-3; V gene: TRBV18; D gene: -; CDR3 DNA: TGTGCCAGCTCACCACCGTCTCATCAGGGGATAGCTGGAAACACCATATATTTT; CDR3 protein: CASSPPSHQGIAGNTIYF
clone size: -; J gene: TRBJ1-1; V gene: TRBV5-1; D gene: -; CDR3 DNA: TGCGCCAGCAGCTTGGTCCAGGGAGGGATGACTGAAGCTTTCTTT; CDR3 protein: CASSLVQGGMTEAFF
clone size: -; J gene: TRBJ2-7; V gene: TRBV27; D gene: TRBD2; CDR3 DNA: TGTGCCAGCAGTCCGGGGGGCTCCTACGAGCAGTACTTC; CDR3 protein: CASSPGGSYEQYF
clone size: -; J gene: TRBJ1-1; V gene: TRBV6-1; D gene: -; CDR3 DNA: TGTGCCAGCAGTGAATCGTGGGGCGGCACTGAAGCTTTCTTT; CDR3 protein: CASSESWGGTEAFF
clone size: -; J gene: TRBJ1-3; V gene: TRBV28; D gene: TRBD1; CDR3 DNA: TGTGCCAGCAGTTCGGGACAGCTAGGAAACACCATATATTTT; CDR3 protein: CASSSGQLGNTIYF
clone size: -; J gene: TRBJ2-1; V gene: TRBV5-1; D gene: -; CDR3 DNA: TGCGCCAGCAGCGCTACCTGGACTATTACTTCCTACAATGAGCAGTTCTTC; CDR3 protein: CASSATWTITSYNEQFF
clone size: -; J gene: TRBJ2-7; V gene: TRBV19; D gene: -; CDR3 DNA: TGTGCCAGTAGTAAGGGGTTCTCCGAGCAGTACTTC; CDR3 protein: CASSKGFSEQYF
clone size: -; J gene: TRBJ1-4; V gene: TRBV28; D gene: -; CDR3 DNA: TGTGCCAGCAGTCCCACGGTTCCTTATAATGAAAAACTGTTTTTT; CDR3 protein: CASSPTVPYNEKLFF
clone size: -; J gene: TRBJ1-1; V gene: TRBV4-1; D gene: -; CDR3 DNA: TGCGCCAGCAGCCAAGAAATAGGAGACTTGAACACTGAAGCTTTCTTT; CDR3 protein: CASSQEIGDLNTEAFF
clone size: once; J gene: TRBJ1-6; V gene: TRBV7-8; D gene: TRBD1; CDR3 DNA: TGTGCCAGCAGCTTCCGGGACAGTTTGTCACCCCTCCACTTT; CDR3 protein: CASSFRDSLSPLHF
clone size: -; J gene: TRBJ2-5; V gene: TRBV28; D gene: -; CDR3 DNA: TGTGCCAGCAGCCTCCATCCTCTAGAGAGAGAGACCCAGTACTTC; CDR3 protein: CASSLHPLERETQYF
clone size: -; J gene: TRBJ1-2; V gene: TRBV10-3; D gene: TRBD1; CDR3 DNA: TGTGCCATCACTCAGAGGACAGGGATGAACTATGGCTACACCTTC; CDR3 protein: CAITQRTGMNYGYTF
clone size: -; J gene: TRBJ1-5; V gene: TRBV7-2; D gene: -; CDR3 DNA: TGTGCCAGCAGCTTACAGGGACACGTCAATCAGCCCCAGCATTTT; CDR3 protein: CASSLQGHVNQPQHF